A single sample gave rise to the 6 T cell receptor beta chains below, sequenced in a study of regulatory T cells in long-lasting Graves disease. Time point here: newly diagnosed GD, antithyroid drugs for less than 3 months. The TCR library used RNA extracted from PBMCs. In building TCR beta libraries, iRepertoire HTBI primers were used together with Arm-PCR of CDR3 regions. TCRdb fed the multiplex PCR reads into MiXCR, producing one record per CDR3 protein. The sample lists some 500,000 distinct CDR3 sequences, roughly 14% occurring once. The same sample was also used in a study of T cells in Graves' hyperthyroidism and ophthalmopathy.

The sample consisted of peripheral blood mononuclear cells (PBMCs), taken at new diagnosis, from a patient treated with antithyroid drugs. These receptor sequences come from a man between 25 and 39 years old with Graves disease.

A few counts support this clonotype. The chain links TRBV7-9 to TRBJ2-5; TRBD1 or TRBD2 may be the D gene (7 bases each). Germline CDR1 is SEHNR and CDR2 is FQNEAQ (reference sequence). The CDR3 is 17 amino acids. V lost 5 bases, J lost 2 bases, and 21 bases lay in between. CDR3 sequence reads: CASSAPTGEGPQETQYF. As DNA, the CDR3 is TGTGCCAGCAGCGCACCAACAGGGGAGGGACCACAAGAGACCCAGTACTTC.

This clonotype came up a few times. CDR3 sequence: CASSVGPGLDNEQFF. In nucleotides, the CDR3 is TGTGCCAGCAGCGTAGGTCCGGGGTTGGACAATGAGCAGTTCTTC. The chain is built from TRBV9 and TRBJ2-1, with D maybe TRBD2 (5 bases). V lost 0 bases and J 5 bases, leaving 12 bases between the germline ends. CDR1 and CDR2 from the germline V gene are SGDLS and YYNGEE. The CDR3 loop spans 15 amino acids.

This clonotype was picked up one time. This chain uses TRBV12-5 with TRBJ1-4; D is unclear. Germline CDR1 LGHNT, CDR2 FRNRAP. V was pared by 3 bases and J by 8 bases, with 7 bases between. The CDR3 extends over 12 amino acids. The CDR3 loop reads CASGFDPEKLFF. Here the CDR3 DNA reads TGTGCTAGTGGTTTCGACCCAGAAAAACTGTTTTTT.

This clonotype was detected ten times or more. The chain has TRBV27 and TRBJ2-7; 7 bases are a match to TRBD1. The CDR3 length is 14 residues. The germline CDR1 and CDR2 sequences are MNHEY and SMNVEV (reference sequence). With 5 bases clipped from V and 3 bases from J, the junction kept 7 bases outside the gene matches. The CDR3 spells CASSPFGQVYEQYF. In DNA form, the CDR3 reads TGTGCCAGCAGTCCCTTCGGACAGGTCTACGAGCAGTACTTC.

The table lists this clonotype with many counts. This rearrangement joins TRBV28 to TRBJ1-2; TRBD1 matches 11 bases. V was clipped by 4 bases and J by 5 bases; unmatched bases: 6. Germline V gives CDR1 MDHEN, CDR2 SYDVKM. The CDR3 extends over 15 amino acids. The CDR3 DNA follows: TGTGCCAGCAGTTCGGGACAGGGGGTTGGGTATGGCTACACCTTC. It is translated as CASSSGQGVGYGYTF.

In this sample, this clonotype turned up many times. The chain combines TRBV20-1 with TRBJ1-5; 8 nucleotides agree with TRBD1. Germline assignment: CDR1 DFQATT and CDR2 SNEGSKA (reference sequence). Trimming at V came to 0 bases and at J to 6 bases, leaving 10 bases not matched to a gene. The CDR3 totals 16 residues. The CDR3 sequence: CSARDRGQGGGQPQHF. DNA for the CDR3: TGCAGTGCTAGAGATCGAGGACAGGGCGGGGGTCAGCCCCAGCATTTT.